These 23 T cell receptor beta chains were all obtained from the same sample, sequenced in a study of blood T cell repertoires in COVID-19. Produced via immunoSEQ multiplex PCR; TCRdb's table is partial and in-frame only. The sample lists more than 55,000 clones; about 73% were seen once. The sequencing sample was made of peripheral blood. All receptors come from a woman between 70 and 85 years old with acute or convalescent COVID-19.

The V and J genes are TRBV18 and TRBJ1-4; D is unresolved. V lost 1 base and J lost 0, with 6 bases in between. The CDR3 runs 15 residues. CDR1 and CDR2 (germline): KGHSH, LQKENI. CDR3 residues: CASSPRQSTNEKLFF. DNA of the CDR3: TGTGCCAGCTCACCACGTCAATCAACTAATGAAAAACTGTTTTTT.

The chain carries TRBV5-1 and TRBJ1-1; 7 bases align to TRBD1. The CDR3 loop spans 16 amino acids. J was trimmed by 7 bases and V by 4 bases; bases with no gene match: 16. Germline loops: CDR1 SGHRS, CDR2 YFSETQ. CDR3 loop: CASSPEGRQGQREAFF. The CDR3 nucleotides read TGCGCCAGCAGCCCTGAAGGCCGACAGGGACAGCGTGAAGCTTTCTTT.

CDR3: CASIKLGQGTGANVLTF. Written as DNA, the CDR3 is TGTGCCAGCATAAAACTGGGACAGGGGACTGGGGCCAACGTCCTGACTTTC. J is TRBJ2-6 and V is TRBV27, with TRBD1 identical over 10 bases. This CDR3 spans 17 amino acids. Germline values: CDR1 MNHEY, CDR2 SMNVEV (reference sequence). V was clipped by 7 bases and J by 2 bases; unmatched bases: 8.

V usage is TRBV9 and J usage is TRBJ1-1, with D perhaps matching TRBD1 (6 bases). The V gene's germline CDR1 is SGDLS and CDR2 YYNGEE. Trimming took off 4 bases at V and 1 base at J, with 14 bases between the two ends. CDR3 length: 15 amino acids. CDR3 DNA sequence: TGTGCCAGCAGCCCAATGACAGGTGGGAACACTGAAGCTTTCTTT. Its translation: CASSPMTGGNTEAFF.

V usage is TRBV2 and J usage is TRBJ1-3, with 8 bases lining up with TRBD1. With V trimmed by 5 bases and J by 4 bases, 7 bases remained unmatched. Germline V gene sequence: CDR1 SNHLY, CDR2 FYNNEI. The CDR3 consists of 15 residues. In DNA form, the CDR3 reads TGTGCCAGCAGTATGCAGGGGGCTACGGGAAACACCATATATTTT. Translation: CASSMQGATGNTIYF.

This clone occurred a few times. The rearrangement links TRBV15 to TRBJ2-5; 10 bases match TRBD1. V was pared by 1 base and J by 4 bases, with 6 bases of the junction left unmatched. This CDR3 has 16 amino acids. Germline V gives CDR1 LNHNV, CDR2 YYDKDF (reference sequence). In DNA, the CDR3 is TGTGCCACCAGCAGAGGACAGGGGGCCCGGGGAGAGACCCAGTACTTC. It specifies CATSRGQGARGETQYF.

The chain employs TRBV5-5 and TRBJ2-1; D unclear. V was trimmed by 4 bases and J by 5 bases, leaving 13 bases between them. Germline lookup yields CDR1 SGHKS and CDR2 YYEKEE (reference sequence). CDR3 size: 14 residues. The CDR3 region is CASSRPDTNNEQFF. DNA for the CDR3: TGTGCCAGCAGCCGCCCCGACACGAACAATGAGCAGTTCTTC.

The chain links TRBV5-1 to TRBJ2-3; possibly TRBD2 for D (5 bases). The germline CDR1 and CDR2 sequences are SGHRS and YFSETQ. The CDR3 consists of 15 residues. The germline V and J ends were trimmed by 0 bases and 5 bases, with 13 bases remaining between them. The CDR3 reads CASSLDPFGRDTQYF. CDR3 DNA sequence: TGCGCCAGCAGCTTGGACCCTTTTGGGAGAGATACGCAGTATTTT.

The V call is TRBV5-6, the J call TRBJ2-4; a possible D gene is TRBD2 (5 bases). The CDR3 runs to 15 residues. The V gene lost 0 bases and the J gene lost 0 bases, with 7 bases spanning the gap. Germline-derived CDR1 and CDR2 are SGHDT and YYEEEE. The CDR3 loop is CASSLARVAKNIQYF. CDR3 bases: TGTGCCAGCAGCTTGGCGAGGGTAGCCAAAAACATTCAGTACTTC.

V gene TRBV4-1 combines with J gene TRBJ2-7; TRBD1 might be the D (6 bases). V was pared by 4 bases and J by 2 bases, with 18 bases between. CDR1 and CDR2 from the germline V gene are MGHRA and YSYEKL. This CDR3 has 16 amino acids. CDR3 sequence: CASSRHAQGKPYEQYV. The CDR3 DNA sequence: TGCGCCAGCAGCCGACATGCACAGGGAAAACCCTACGAGCAGTACGTC.

The gene calls are TRBV6-5 and TRBJ1-6; possible D gene TRBD1, 5 bases. Trimming removed 8 bases from V and 8 bases from J, with 16 bases in between. Germline V gene sequence: CDR1 MNHEY, CDR2 SVGAGI. The CDR3 covers 14 residues. The CDR3 is CASYTGTGDSPLHF. The CDR3 DNA follows: TGTGCCAGCTACACCGGGACGGGGGATTCACCCCTCCACTTT.

The genes are TRBV5-6 and TRBJ1-2; a possible D gene is TRBD1 (6 bases). The CDR3 has 17 amino acids. Trimming left V 4 bases short and J 0 bases short, with 19 bases between. CDR1 and CDR2 (germline): SGHDT, YYEEEE. The chain's CDR3 is CASSGADRRRSNYGYTF. In DNA, the CDR3 is TGTGCCAGCAGCGGAGCGGACAGACGCCGTTCTAACTATGGCTACACCTTC.

The chain employs TRBV24-1 and TRBJ1-1; 9 positions match TRBD1. Germline assignment: CDR1 KGHDR and CDR2 SFDVKD. This CDR3 spans 17 amino acids. J gave up 0 bases and V 4 bases, and 8 bases lay outside the gene matches. CDR3 sequence: CATSDRPGQGMNTEAFF. CDR3 nucleotide sequence: TGTGCCACCAGTGACCGCCCGGGACAGGGAATGAACACTGAAGCTTTCTTT.

The chain carries TRBV11-3 and TRBJ2-1; D is perhaps TRBD1 (7 bases). This CDR3 is built from 18 residues. Germline V gene sequence: CDR1 SGHNT, CDR2 YENEEA. V shed 0 bases and J shed 10 bases, with 25 bases lying between them. The CDR3 bases are TGTGCCAGCAGCTTAGACGAAGGATCCGCAGGGGGGAAATGGGAGCAGTTCTTC. Translated: CASSLDEGSAGGKWEQFF. Full variable domain (missing parts from reference TRBV11-3 and TRBJ2-1): EAGVVQSPRYKIIEKKQPVAFWCNPISGHNTLYWYLQNLGQGPELLIRYENEEAVDDSQLPKDRFSAERLKGVDSTLKIQPAELGDSAVYLCASSLDEGSAGGKWEQFFGPGTRLTVL.

The V call is TRBV5-1, the J call TRBJ2-5; 9 bases fit TRBD1. CDR1 and CDR2 from the germline V gene are SGHRS and YFSETQ. Germline trimming cut 4 bases from V and 2 bases from J; bases unmatched to any gene: 6. The CDR3 is made up of 15 amino acids. The CDR3 sequence is CASSQLTGGQETQYF. In DNA, the CDR3 is TGCGCCAGCAGCCAGCTGACAGGGGGTCAAGAGACCCAGTACTTC. Full variable domain (rest looked up from reference TRBV5-1 and TRBJ2-5): KAGVTQTPRYLIKTRGQQVTLSCSPISGHRSVSWYQQTPGQGLQFLFEYFSETQRNKGNFPGRFSGRQFSNSRSEMNVSTLELGDSALYLCASSQLTGGQETQYFGPGTRLLVL.

The chain uses TRBV9 and TRBJ1-2; the match to TRBD1 covers 7 bases. CDR1 and CDR2 (germline): SGDLS, YYNGEE. The J segment lost 5 bases and the V segment lost 0 bases, leaving 7 bases of the junction unmatched. This CDR3 spans 15 amino acids. CDR3: CASSVEGRGWYGYTF. The CDR3 DNA is TGTGCCAGCAGCGTAGAGGGCAGGGGGTGGTATGGCTACACCTTC.

V gene TRBV3-1 (or the pseudogene TRBV3-2) combines with J gene TRBJ1-1; possible D gene TRBD1, 6 bases. Germline loops: CDR1 LGHDT, CDR2 YNNKEL (reference sequence). The CDR3 consists of 14 residues. V lost 4 bases, J lost 2 bases, and 11 bases lay in between. CDR3 loop: CASSLAGGNTEAFF. The CDR3 DNA reads TGTGCCAGCAGCCTAGCGGGGGGCAACACTGAAGCTTTCTTT.

The J gene is TRBJ2-3, the V gene TRBV7-7, with 8 bases that match TRBD1. Germline CDR1 is SSHAT and CDR2 is FNYEAQ (reference sequence). V lost 1 base, J lost 3 bases, and 3 bases stayed unmatched. The CDR3 spans 15 residues. DNA for the CDR3: TGTGCCAGCAGCTTAGGGACAGGGAATACAGATACGCAGTATTTT. It specifies CASSLGTGNTDTQYF.

The chain combines TRBV4-1 with TRBJ1-1; tentatively, D is TRBD1 (6 bases). From germline, CDR1 is MGHRA and CDR2 YSYEKL. Trimming pared 2 bases from V and 1 base from J, leaving 8 bases between. The CDR3 is made up of 14 amino acids. CDR3 sequence reads: CASSQSGENTEAFF. The CDR3 bases are TGCGCCAGCAGCCAATCAGGGGAGAACACTGAAGCTTTCTTT.

This chain links TRBV5-1 with TRBJ1-1; D possibly corresponds to TRBD1 (6 bases). Per the germline V gene, CDR1 is SGHRS and CDR2 is YFSETQ. Between the trimmed V and J ends, which lost 4 bases and 11 bases, there was a span of 15 bases. There are 12 residues in the CDR3. The CDR3 protein is CASSPGHLLAFF. Here the CDR3 DNA reads TGCGCCAGCAGCCCGGGACATCTTTTGGCTTTCTTT.

The V call is TRBV18, the J call TRBJ2-7; 9 positions match TRBD1. The CDR3 is 14 residues long. The ends lost 2 bases at V and 5 bases at J; junction bases unmatched: 4. The V gene's germline CDR1 is KGHSH and CDR2 LQKENI. CDR3 protein: CASSPEQGADEQYF. CDR3 DNA: TGTGCCAGCTCACCAGAACAGGGGGCCGACGAGCAGTACTTC.

The chain's CDR3 is CASSYDRTGANNSPLHF. CDR3 bases: TGTGCCAGCAGCTACGATAGGACAGGGGCAAATAATTCACCCCTCCACTTT. The genes are TRBV4-2 and TRBJ1-6; 9 bases match TRBD1. The length of the CDR3 is 17 residues. Germline CDR1 and CDR2: LGHNA and YNFKEQ. The ends lost 5 bases at V and 5 bases at J; junction bases unmatched: 10.

The chain recombines TRBV29-1 with TRBJ1-2; 8 bases agree with TRBD1. Germline trimming cut 7 bases from V and 2 bases from J; bases unmatched to any gene: 6. The CDR3 length is 13 residues. From germline, CDR1 is SQVTM and CDR2 ANQGSEA. CDR3 in DNA: TGCAGCGCCAGGGGACAGGACAACTATGGCTACACCTTC. Encoded protein: CSARGQDNYGYTF.